This T cell receptor (beta chain) was sequenced in a study of cytomegalovirus exposure and HLA in healthy donors. PCR used 60 Vbeta primers and 13 Jbeta primers. Here immunoSEQ multiplex PCR was the method, and the copy in TCRdb shows in-frame clones only, minus some. This table has roughly 110,000 clones, 75% appearing once. Study observations and caveats: An analysis that was carried out later associated fewer than 20,000 TCR beta sequences with HLA alleles at 0.05 false discovery rate. In all likelihood, a cluster of highly shared sequence variants was a sequencing artifact.

Comment on this clone: Antigen specificity is unknown.

The V end lost 0 bases, the J end lost 4 bases, and 22 bases lay between the germline ends. Germline lookup yields CDR1 SGHRS and CDR2 YFSETQ. The CDR3 consists of 18 residues. Specimen: PBMCs. The sequence came from a man aged 40-49 years in good health and CMV-seronegative. The chain is built from TRBV5-1 and TRBJ1-2, with TRBD1 as a possible D gene (5 bases). The CDR3 loop is CASSLVRQTPSSGYGYTF. The CDR3 DNA reads TGCGCCAGCAGCTTGGTCAGACAGACTCCTTCCTCGGGCTATGGCTACACCTTC.